Presented here are 8 T cell receptor beta chains from one specimen sequenced in a study of CD8+CD57+ T cells in acquired aplastic anemia (dated by TCRdb to 2017 to 2018). TCRdb lists the instrument as Illumina HiSeq 2000. Genomic DNA was used as template for profiling of TCR beta VDJ combinations and CDR3 sequences. TCRdb reran the public reads through fastp at Q25 and MiXCR, keeping productive beta chains. Duplicate CDR3 protein sequences are folded into a single record with the most common DNA and genes. Here the sample has approximately 190,000 distinct CDR3 sequences; roughly half occur a single time. Of the sample, over 7.5% is held by the ten largest clones. Expansion of CD8+CD57+ cells had been shown by flow cytometry in the patients chosen for sequencing. Sequenced material: sorted CD4+, CD8+, or CD8+CD57+ T cells (not recorded which) from PBMCs. The receptors come from a human donor with aplastic anemia.

This clonotype came up many times. The chain uses TRBV15 and TRBJ2-3, with TRBD1 as a possible D gene (5 bases). V lost 1 base and J lost 5, with 10 bases in between. This CDR3 is built from 14 residues. In germline, CDR1 is LNHNV, CDR2 YYDKDF (reference sequence). In nucleotides, the CDR3 is TGTGCCACCAGCAGAGTAGGGGTTCGAGATACGCAGTATTTT. Translated: CATSRVGVRDTQYF.

This clonotype appeared a few times. The gene calls are TRBV28 and TRBJ1-1; possibly TRBD1 for D (5 bases). Deletions cut 9 bases from V and 7 bases from J, with 12 bases between. The germline V gene has CDR1 MDHEN and CDR2 SYDVKM. The length of the CDR3 is 11 residues. CDR3 amino acids: CASTTGVEAFF. CDR3 nucleotides: TGTGCCAGTACAACGGGGGTTGAAGCTTTCTTT.

This clonotype was detected only a few times. The gene calls are TRBV27 and TRBJ2-7; D is undetermined. The CDR3 extends over 15 amino acids. V dropped 8 bases and J dropped 2 bases, with 19 bases sitting between them. CDR1 and CDR2 from the germline V gene are MNHEY and SMNVEV (reference sequence). The CDR3 region has the DNA TGTGCCAGCCAAGTTGCGTGGGCGTTTGCCTACGAGCAGTACTTC. Encoded protein: CASQVAWAFAYEQYF.

This clonotype was recorded a few times. The chain links TRBV12-3 or TRBV12-4 to TRBJ2-7; D not resolved. CDR3 length: 10 residues. V was shortened by 5 bases and J by 7 bases, with 6 bases between the two germline ends. The CDR3 DNA reads as TGTGCCAGCAGTACCCCAGAGCAGTACTTC. It translates to CASSTPEQYF.

This clonotype was observed many times. The chain is built from TRBV5-4 and TRBJ1-3, with 9 bases fitting TRBD1. The CDR3 runs to 17 residues. Germline CDR1 SGHNT, CDR2 YYREEE (reference sequence). The V gene end was trimmed by 3 bases and the J gene end by 2 bases; junction bases not matched to a gene: 9. The chain's CDR3 is CASSSPGQGIAGNTIYF. DNA for the CDR3: TGTGCCAGCAGCTCGCCTGGACAGGGGATCGCTGGAAACACCATATATTTT.

This clonotype was recorded many times. The rearrangement links TRBV5-1 to TRBJ1-2; D call uncertain. CDR1 and CDR2 (germline): SGHRS, YFSETQ. The V end lost 0 bases, the J end lost 0 bases, and 9 bases lay between the germline ends. The CDR3 has 15 amino acids. The DNA of the CDR3 is TGCGCCAGCAGCTTGGGGCAGGACCCTAACTATGGCTACACCTTC. Translating it yields CASSLGQDPNYGYTF.

This clonotype occurred many times. The rearrangement joins TRBV5-1 to TRBJ2-7; 9 nucleotides align to TRBD1. V was clipped by 4 bases and J by 5 bases; unmatched bases: 4. From germline, CDR1 is SGHRS and CDR2 YFSETQ. The CDR3 sequence is 13 residues long. The CDR3 DNA reads TGCGCCAGCAGCCTACGGGACAGGGACGAGCAGTACTTC. Amino acids: CASSLRDRDEQYF.

This clonotype was found a few times. The rearrangement uses TRBV27 and TRBJ2-6, with D uncertain. V was pared by 10 bases and J by 4 bases, with 11 bases between. The CDR3 is 13 amino acids. Germline lookup yields CDR1 MNHEY and CDR2 SMNVEV (reference sequence). CDR3 in amino acids: CATQVPGANVLTF. The CDR3 DNA follows: TGTGCCACCCAGGTACCCGGGGCCAACGTCCTGACTTTC.